Shown below are 29 T cell receptor beta chains from a single sample sequenced in a study of blood T cell repertoires in COVID-19. Clones were read by immunoSEQ multiplex PCR, and TCRdb kept only the in-frame ones, dropping some. Among over 150,000 clones listed, 65% to 85% were seen once. Sample: peripheral blood. These receptors were collected from a woman in her 70s who had recovered from COVID-19.

The J gene is TRBJ1-5, the V gene TRBV10-3, with TRBD1 identical over 8 bases. After removal of 4 bases from V and 1 base from J, the junction contained 3 bases not matched to a gene. The length of the CDR3 is 15 residues. Germline loops: CDR1 ENHRY, CDR2 SYGVKD. This chain's CDR3 is CAISVGTGSNQPQHF. Written as DNA, the CDR3 is TGTGCCATCAGTGTGGGGACAGGCAGCAATCAGCCCCAGCATTTT.

This chain connects TRBV6-2 or TRBV6-3 to TRBJ2-2, with a tentative D call TRBD2 (7 bases). CDR3 length equals 16 residues. The V gene lost 6 bases and the J gene lost 2 bases, with 16 bases spanning the gap. Germline V gene lookup returns CDR1 MNHEY and CDR2 SVGEGT. The CDR3 protein is CASSDGGRDNTGELFF. The CDR3, as DNA: TGTGCCAGCAGCGACGGGGGGCGGGATAACACCGGGGAGCTGTTTTTT.

This sequence joins TRBV9 and TRBJ2-3; 11 bases agree with TRBD2. Per the germline V gene, CDR1 is SGDLS and CDR2 is YYNGEE. After removal of 7 bases from V and 2 bases from J, the junction contained 9 bases not matched to a gene. The CDR3 length is 16 residues. The CDR3 sequence: CASGAGTSGTTDTQYF. For the CDR3, the DNA is TGTGCCAGCGGGGCAGGGACTAGCGGAACCACAGATACGCAGTATTTT.

This clone has only a few counts. The CDR3 DNA reads as TGCGCCAGCAGCCAAGATTGGAGGCGGGGGTTGGGCACCTTC. Amino acids: CASSQDWRRGLGTF. This rearrangement joins TRBV4-1 to TRBJ1-2, with a tentative D call TRBD1 (5 bases). The CDR3 totals 14 residues. Trimming cost V 0 bases and J 13 bases, with 18 bases left between them. Germline V CDR1 and CDR2: MGHRA, YSYEKL.

The chain employs TRBV27 and TRBJ1-2; D might be TRBD1 (5 bases). The length of the CDR3 is 17 residues. Germline assignment: CDR1 MNHEY and CDR2 SMNVEV (reference sequence). Trimming stripped 0 bases from V and 1 base from J, with 15 bases between. The DNA for the CDR3 is TGTGCCAGCAGTTTATCTCCCCCGCAGGGCGTTAACTATGGCTACACCTTC. As protein: CASSLSPPQGVNYGYTF.

This clone was seen a single time. V usage is TRBV20-1 and J usage is TRBJ2-7, with a tentative D call TRBD1 (6 bases). The CDR3 runs to 10 residues. Germline CDR1 reads DFQATT; CDR2 reads SNEGSKA (reference sequence). V was clipped by 2 bases and J by 7 bases, with 6 bases between them. For the CDR3, the DNA is TGCAGTGCTAGAACAGGGGAGCAGTACTTC. Amino acids: CSARTGEQYF.

This sequence joins TRBV5-6 and TRBJ1-5; 8 nucleotides align to TRBD1. Trimming cost V 0 bases and J 5 bases; bases outside gene matches: 4. CDR3 length: 15 residues. Per the germline V gene, CDR1 is SGHDT and CDR2 is YYEEEE. The CDR3 DNA is TGTGCCAGCAGCTTGGCGGCAGGGGGCCATCAGCCCCAGCATTTT. Residues: CASSLAAGGHQPQHF.

The chain is built from TRBV18 and TRBJ2-1; the match to TRBD2 covers 12 bases. Germline V lookup: CDR1 KGHSH, CDR2 LQKENI. The CDR3 runs 17 residues. Trimming took 3 bases from V and 8 from J; bases not matched to a gene: 11. CDR3 sequence: CASSPRTSGTGADEQFF. The CDR3 DNA follows: TGTGCCAGCTCACCCAGGACTAGCGGGACGGGGGCCGATGAGCAGTTCTTC.

The V and J genes are TRBV29-1 and TRBJ1-2, with D possibly being TRBD1 (6 bases). V was cut by 3 bases and J by 2 bases, with 13 bases left in between. The germline CDR1 and CDR2 sequences are SQVTM and ANQGSEA. The CDR3 is made up of 14 amino acids. The CDR3, as DNA: TGCAGCGTTGACCACCCCACAGGGAACTATGGCTACACCTTC. This sequence encodes CSVDHPTGNYGYTF.

The chain joins TRBV6-5 to TRBJ1-1, with TRBD1 matching 7 bases. The CDR3 length is 14 residues. The germline V gene encodes CDR1 MNHEY and CDR2 SVGAGI. Trimming took 5 bases from V and 6 from J; bases not matched to a gene: 9. CDR3 nucleotide sequence: TGTGCCAGCAGTCCCCCAGGGGGAGTGGCTGAAGCTTTCTTT. It translates to CASSPPGGVAEAFF.

This chain links TRBV11-2 with TRBJ2-7; D unclear. The CDR3 runs 12 residues. Trimming cost V 4 bases and J 2 bases, with 6 bases left between them. Germline V CDR1 and CDR2: SGHAT, FQNNGV. In DNA form, the CDR3 reads TGTGCCAGCAGCTCGCCGGCCTACGAGCAGTACTTC. It specifies CASSSPAYEQYF.

The chain links TRBV5-4 to TRBJ2-5, with 8 positions matching TRBD2. CDR3 length: 14 residues. With V trimmed by 4 bases and J by 5 bases, 7 bases remained unmatched. CDR1 is SGHNT, CDR2 YYREEE, per germline (reference sequence). CDR3 nucleotide sequence: TGTGCCAGCAGCCCCGGGGGGGCGGTGGAGACCCAGTACTTC. This translates into CASSPGGAVETQYF.

This chain connects TRBV11-2 to TRBJ1-1; 10 nucleotides match TRBD1. Losses at the gene ends were 1 base for V and 6 bases for J; bases not matched to a gene: 5. The V gene's germline CDR1 is SGHAT and CDR2 FQNNGV. CDR3 length equals 15 residues. CDR3 sequence reads: CASSLGRTGGAEAFF. The DNA of the CDR3 is TGTGCCAGCAGCTTAGGGAGGACAGGGGGGGCTGAAGCTTTCTTT.

V and J are TRBV28 and TRBJ1-6; tentatively, D is TRBD1 (5 bases). CDR3 length: 11 residues. Trimming removed 1 base from V and 17 bases from J, with 9 bases in between. Germline loops: CDR1 MDHEN, CDR2 SYDVKM. The DNA of the CDR3 is TGTGCCAGCAGTTTATCGGCGGGGGTCCACTTT. Amino acid sequence: CASSLSAGVHF.

This clone turned up a few times. The chain couples TRBV2 to TRBJ1-2; TRBD1 is a possible D gene (5 bases). Germline CDR1 and CDR2: SNHLY and FYNNEI. The CDR3 contains 13 residues. The ends were cut back, 2 bases at V and 8 bases at J, with 12 bases in the middle. The CDR3 is CASSEFSGSGYTF. For the CDR3, the DNA is TGTGCCAGCAGTGAATTTTCAGGGTCGGGCTACACCTTC.

CDR3 amino acids: CASSPRQGIAGGTEAFF. The CDR3 nucleotides read TGTGCCAGCTCACCACGGCAGGGGATCGCTGGTGGCACTGAAGCTTTCTTT. The V and J genes are TRBV18 and TRBJ1-1, with TRBD1 as a possible D gene (6 bases). Germline CDR1 is KGHSH and CDR2 is LQKENI. The V gene lost 1 base and the J gene lost 4 bases, with 19 bases spanning the gap. The CDR3 is made up of 17 amino acids.

V usage is TRBV24-1 and J usage is TRBJ2-2; D possibly corresponds to TRBD2 (6 bases). Germline V lookup: CDR1 KGHDR, CDR2 SFDVKD. The CDR3 loop spans 12 amino acids. The ends were cut back, 8 bases at V and 9 bases at J, with 12 bases in the middle. CDR3 protein: CATTGVSRELFF. CDR3 sequence (DNA): TGTGCCACCACGGGAGTGAGCAGGGAGCTGTTTTTT.

This clone was detected once. The chain has TRBV30 and TRBJ2-7, with 8 bases lining up with TRBD2. The CDR3 is 16 amino acids. Germline-derived CDR1 and CDR2 are GTSNPN and SVGIG (reference sequence). V lost 1 base, J lost 9 bases, and 17 bases stayed unmatched. The CDR3 sequence is CAWSAPPTSDQRGQYF. In DNA form, the CDR3 reads TGTGCCTGGAGTGCGCCCCCGACTAGCGACCAACGGGGGCAGTACTTC. The entire variable domain, with the rest obtained from reference TRBV30 and TRBJ2-7, is as follows: SQTIHQWPATLVQPVGSPLSLECTVEGTSNPNLYWYRQAAGRGLQLLFYSVGIGQISSEVPQNLSASRPQDRQFILSSKKLLLSDSGFYLCAWSAPPTSDQRGQYFGPGTRLTVT.

The chain combines TRBV20-1 with TRBJ2-2; 9 bases are a match to TRBD1. The trim removed 3 bases at V and 5 bases at J, leaving 13 bases unmatched. CDR3 size: 17 residues. Germline CDR1 DFQATT, CDR2 SNEGSKA (reference sequence). In DNA form, the CDR3 reads TGCAGTGCTAGTTCCCCGGGACAGGGAAGAAGTACCGGGGAGCTGTTTTTT. Amino acids: CSASSPGQGRSTGELFF.

As DNA, the CDR3 is TGTGCCAGTAGTATGGATACACAGGGGGAGACCCAGTACTTC. Protein sequence: CASSMDTQGETQYF. V usage is TRBV19 and J usage is TRBJ2-5; the match to TRBD1 covers 7 bases. Losses at the gene ends were 3 bases for V and 5 bases for J; bases not matched to a gene: 6. The CDR3 is made up of 14 amino acids. The germline V gene encodes CDR1 LNHDA and CDR2 SQIVND (reference sequence).

The chain has TRBV5-1 and TRBJ2-1; possible D gene TRBD2, 6 bases. V was clipped by 4 bases and J by 3 bases, with 20 bases between them. The CDR3 is 17 amino acids. Germline CDR1 reads SGHRS; CDR2 reads YFSETQ. The CDR3 protein is CASSPRPGAGGYNEQFF. In DNA form, the CDR3 reads TGCGCCAGCAGCCCGAGGCCCGGTGCCGGGGGCTACAATGAGCAGTTCTTC.

This clone was seen only once. The rearrangement uses TRBV5-5 and TRBJ2-5; D not resolved. V lost 0 bases and J 2 bases, leaving 8 bases between the germline ends. The germline gives CDR1 SGHKS, CDR2 YYEKEE (reference sequence). The CDR3 consists of 14 residues. The CDR3 region is CASSLGSLQETQYF. CDR3 bases: TGTGCCAGCAGCTTGGGGTCCCTACAAGAGACCCAGTACTTC. Complete variable domain (other parts from reference TRBV5-5 and TRBJ2-5): DAGVTQSPTHLIKTRGQQVTLRCSPISGHKSVSWYQQVLGQGPQFIFQYYEKEERGRGNFPDRFSARQFPNYSSELNVNALLLGDSALYLCASSLGSLQETQYFGPGTRLLVL.

The chain couples TRBV14 to TRBJ2-7; a weak D match, TRBD2 (6 bases). V dropped 0 bases and J dropped 2 bases, with 14 bases sitting between them. CDR3 size: 16 residues. Germline lookup yields CDR1 SGHDN and CDR2 FVKESK. The CDR3 loop reads CASSQEWGRTTYEQYF. CDR3 DNA sequence: TGTGCCAGCAGCCAAGAGTGGGGACGGACTACCTACGAGCAGTACTTC.

The rearrangement uses TRBV10-3 and TRBJ1-1; no definite D call. The V gene lost 4 bases and the J gene lost 5 bases, with 11 bases spanning the gap. Per the germline V gene, CDR1 is ENHRY and CDR2 is SYGVKD. The CDR3 is 13 amino acids. CDR3 in amino acids: CAISGSGSTEAFF. The DNA for the CDR3 is TGTGCCATCAGTGGTTCTGGGAGTACTGAAGCTTTCTTT.

The chain uses TRBV5-1 and TRBJ2-4; 9 nucleotides align to TRBD2. Per germline, CDR1 SGHRS and CDR2 YFSETQ. The CDR3 covers 16 residues. V lost 4 bases to trimming and J lost 5 bases; unmatched junction nucleotides: 10. The CDR3 protein is CASSPGLAWAQNIQYF. In nucleotides, the CDR3 is TGCGCCAGCAGCCCGGGACTAGCATGGGCCCAAAACATTCAGTACTTC.

The rearrangement links TRBV7-2 to TRBJ1-2; 11 bases map to TRBD1. Germline V gene sequence: CDR1 SGHTA, CDR2 FQGNSA. CDR3 size: 15 residues. J gave up 7 bases and V 5 bases, and 9 bases lay outside the gene matches. The DNA for the CDR3 is TGTGCCAGCAGCCCTTACCTCGGGACAGGGGGTGGCTACACCTTC. This encodes CASSPYLGTGGGYTF.

The chain recombines TRBV28 with TRBJ2-5; D may be TRBD1 (5 bases). V lost 4 bases to trimming and J lost 5 bases, with 11 bases between them. Germline CDR1 reads MDHEN; CDR2 reads SYDVKM. This CDR3 comprises 13 residues. The CDR3 loop reads CASSSWGRETQYF. The DNA of the CDR3 is TGTGCCAGCAGTTCGTGGGGCCGGGAGACCCAGTACTTC.

The chain joins TRBV28 to TRBJ2-7; D unclear. The germline V gene encodes CDR1 MDHEN and CDR2 SYDVKM. The CDR3 contains 16 residues. Between the trimmed V and J ends, which lost 6 bases and 2 bases, there was a span of 20 bases. CDR3 amino acids: CASRPPPQFPPYEQYF. The DNA for the CDR3 is TGTGCCAGCAGGCCCCCACCCCAGTTTCCCCCCTACGAGCAGTACTTC.

The chain couples TRBV6-2 or TRBV6-3 to TRBJ2-6, with TRBD2 matching over 8 bases. The CDR3 contains 17 residues. The germline V gene encodes CDR1 MNHEY and CDR2 SVGEGT. J gave up 4 bases and V 2 bases, and 7 bases lay outside the gene matches. In DNA form, the CDR3 reads TGTGCCAGCAGTTACCCCAGCGGGAGTGCCGGGGCCAACGTCCTGACTTTC. Translating it yields CASSYPSGSAGANVLTF.